This entry features one T cell receptor (beta chain) sequence. The antigen is unknown. These data are taken from a study of cytomegalovirus exposure and HLA in healthy donors. About the study: Earlier results showed roughly 120 million unique TCR beta sequences derived from 150 million to 200 million T cells. General observations from the study: Cytomegalovirus-associated TCR beta chains were listed, numbering under 200. Follow-up analysis found HLA locus-dependent TCR association rates, highest for DRB1 and lowest for HLA-C.

Germline V gene lookup returns CDR1 GTSNPN and CDR2 SVGIG (reference sequence). V dropped 2 bases and J dropped 0 bases, with 7 bases sitting between them. The CDR3 spans 13 residues. In the PCR, 60 Vbeta and 13 Jbeta primers were used. Assay used: immunoSEQ multiplex PCR; TCRdb lists only in-frame clones, some missing. The sample consists of more than 60,000 clones, under 85% of them appearing once. The source of this sequence is a male donor in good health and CMV-seropositive. The chain uses TRBV30 and TRBJ1-1; TRBD1 is a possible D gene (6 bases). Sequenced material: PBMCs. In DNA, the CDR3 is TGTGCCTGGAGTCAGGGGATGAACACTGAAGCTTTCTTT. Its protein is CAWSQGMNTEAFF.